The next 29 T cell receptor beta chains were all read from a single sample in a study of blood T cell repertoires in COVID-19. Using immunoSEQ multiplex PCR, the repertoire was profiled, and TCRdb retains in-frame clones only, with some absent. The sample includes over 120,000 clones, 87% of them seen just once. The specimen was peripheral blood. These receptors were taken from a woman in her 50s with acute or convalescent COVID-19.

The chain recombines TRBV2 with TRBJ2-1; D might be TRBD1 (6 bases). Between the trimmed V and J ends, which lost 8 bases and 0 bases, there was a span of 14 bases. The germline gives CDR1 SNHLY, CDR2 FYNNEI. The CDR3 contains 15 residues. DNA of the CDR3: TGTGCCAGCCGTGTTGACAGGAGCTCCTACAATGAGCAGTTCTTC. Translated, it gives CASRVDRSSYNEQFF. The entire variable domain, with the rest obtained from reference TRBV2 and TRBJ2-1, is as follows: EPEVTQTPSHQVTQMGQEVILRCVPISNHLYFYWYRQILGQKVEFLVSFYNNEISEKSEIFDDQFSVERPDGSNFTLKIRSTKLEDSAMYFCASRVDRSSYNEQFFGPGTRLTVL.

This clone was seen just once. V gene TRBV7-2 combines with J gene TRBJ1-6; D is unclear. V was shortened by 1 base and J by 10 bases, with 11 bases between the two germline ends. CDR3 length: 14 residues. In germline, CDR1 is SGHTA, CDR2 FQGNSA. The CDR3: CASSLGRGGSPLHF. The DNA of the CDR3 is TGTGCCAGCAGCTTAGGACGAGGAGGGTCACCCCTCCACTTT.

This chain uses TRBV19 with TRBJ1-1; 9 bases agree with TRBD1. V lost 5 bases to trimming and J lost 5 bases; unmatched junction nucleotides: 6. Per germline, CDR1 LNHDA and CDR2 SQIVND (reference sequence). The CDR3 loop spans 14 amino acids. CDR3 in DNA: TGTGCCAGTAGTGAAACAGGGGGCGCGACTGAAGCTTTCTTT. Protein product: CASSETGGATEAFF.

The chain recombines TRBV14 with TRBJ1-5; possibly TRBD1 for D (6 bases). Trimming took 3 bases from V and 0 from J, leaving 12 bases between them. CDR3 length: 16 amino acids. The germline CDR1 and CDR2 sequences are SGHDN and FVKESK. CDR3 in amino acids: CASSHPGQISNQPQHF. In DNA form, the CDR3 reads TGTGCCAGCAGCCATCCGGGACAAATTAGCAATCAGCCCCAGCATTTT.

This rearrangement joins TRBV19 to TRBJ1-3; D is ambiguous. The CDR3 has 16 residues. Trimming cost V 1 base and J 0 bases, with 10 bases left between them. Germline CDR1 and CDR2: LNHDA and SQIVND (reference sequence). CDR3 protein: CASSIAGRRSGNTIYF. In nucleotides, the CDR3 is TGTGCCAGTAGTATAGCAGGCAGACGCTCTGGAAACACCATATATTTT.

The CDR3 DNA reads as TGTGCCAGCAGCTGGGAGACAGGGGAATTCTCTGGCTACACCTTC. It codes for CASSWETGEFSGYTF. The chain employs TRBV12-1 and TRBJ1-2; the table's D call, TRBD1, was not checked against the DNA. TRBV12-1 is marked as a pseudogene. The CDR3 has 15 amino acids.

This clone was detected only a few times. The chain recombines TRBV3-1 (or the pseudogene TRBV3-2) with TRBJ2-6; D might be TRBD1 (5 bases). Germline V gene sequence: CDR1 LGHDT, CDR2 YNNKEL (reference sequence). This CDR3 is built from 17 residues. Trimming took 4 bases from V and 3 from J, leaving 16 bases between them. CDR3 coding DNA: TGTGCCAGCAGCCGGGGCCTAGGGTCTAGTGGGGCCAACGTCCTGACTTTC. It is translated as CASSRGLGSSGANVLTF.

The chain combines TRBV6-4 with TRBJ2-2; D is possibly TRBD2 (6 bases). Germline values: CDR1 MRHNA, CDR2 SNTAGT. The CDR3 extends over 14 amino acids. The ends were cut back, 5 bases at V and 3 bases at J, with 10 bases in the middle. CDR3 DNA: TGTGCCAGCAGTTGGGGACTCGACACCGGGGAGCTGTTTTTT. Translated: CASSWGLDTGELFF.

As DNA, the CDR3 is TGTGCCAGCAGCTTGCGGGGAGTAGCTGAAGCTTTCTTT. It encodes CASSLRGVAEAFF. This chain connects TRBV5-4 to TRBJ1-1; D not resolved. The CDR3 runs 13 residues. V was shortened by 1 base and J by 6 bases, with 10 bases between the two germline ends. Per the germline V gene, CDR1 is SGHNT and CDR2 is YYREEE (reference sequence).

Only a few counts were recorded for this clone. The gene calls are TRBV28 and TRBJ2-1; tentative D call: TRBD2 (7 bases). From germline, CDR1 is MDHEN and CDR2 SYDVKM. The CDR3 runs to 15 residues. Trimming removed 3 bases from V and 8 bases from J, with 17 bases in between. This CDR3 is CASSFLTGGLDEQFF. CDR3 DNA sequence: TGTGCCAGCAGTTTCCTTACGGGGGGCTTGGATGAGCAGTTCTTC.

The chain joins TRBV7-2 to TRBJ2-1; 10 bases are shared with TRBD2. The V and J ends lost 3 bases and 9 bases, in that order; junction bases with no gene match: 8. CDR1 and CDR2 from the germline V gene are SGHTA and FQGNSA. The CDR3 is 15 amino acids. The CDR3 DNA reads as TGTGCCAGCAGCTTCCCCTCACTAGCGGGGAGTGAGCAGTTCTTC. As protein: CASSFPSLAGSEQFF.

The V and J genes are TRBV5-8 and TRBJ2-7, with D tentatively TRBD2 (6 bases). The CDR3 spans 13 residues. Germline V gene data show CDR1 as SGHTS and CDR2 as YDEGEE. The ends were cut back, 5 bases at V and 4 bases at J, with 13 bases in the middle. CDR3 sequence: CASSRQRGYEQYF. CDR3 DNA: TGTGCCAGCAGTCGTCAACGGGGGTACGAGCAGTACTTC.

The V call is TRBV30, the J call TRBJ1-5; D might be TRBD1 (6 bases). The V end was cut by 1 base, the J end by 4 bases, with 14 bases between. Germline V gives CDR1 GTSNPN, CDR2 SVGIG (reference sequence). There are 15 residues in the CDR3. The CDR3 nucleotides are TGTGCCTGGAGTGGACCGGGACAACGGAATCAGCCCCAGCATTTT. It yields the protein CAWSGPGQRNQPQHF.

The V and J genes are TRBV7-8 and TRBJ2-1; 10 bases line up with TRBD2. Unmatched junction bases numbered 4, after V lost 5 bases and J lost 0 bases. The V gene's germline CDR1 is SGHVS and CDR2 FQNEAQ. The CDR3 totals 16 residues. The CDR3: CASSEPSGSSYNEQFF. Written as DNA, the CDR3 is TGTGCCAGCAGCGAACCTAGCGGGAGCTCCTACAATGAGCAGTTCTTC.

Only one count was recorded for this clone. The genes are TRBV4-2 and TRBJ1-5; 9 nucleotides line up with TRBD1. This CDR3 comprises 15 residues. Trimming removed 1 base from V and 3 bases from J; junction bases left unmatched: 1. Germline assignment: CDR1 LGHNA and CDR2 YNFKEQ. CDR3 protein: CASSQGTGANQPQHF. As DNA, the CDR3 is TGTGCCAGCAGCCAAGGGACAGGGGCCAATCAGCCCCAGCATTTT.

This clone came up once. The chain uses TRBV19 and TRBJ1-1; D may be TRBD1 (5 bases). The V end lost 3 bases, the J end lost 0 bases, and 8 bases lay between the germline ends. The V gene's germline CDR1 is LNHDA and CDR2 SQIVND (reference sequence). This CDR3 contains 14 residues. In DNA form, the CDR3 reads TGTGCCAGTAGTATCTCCAGGGTGAACACTGAAGCTTTCTTT. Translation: CASSISRVNTEAFF.

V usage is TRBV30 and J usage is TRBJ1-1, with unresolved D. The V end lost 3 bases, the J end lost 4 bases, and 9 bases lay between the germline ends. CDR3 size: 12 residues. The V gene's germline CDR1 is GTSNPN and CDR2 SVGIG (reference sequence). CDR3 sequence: CAWRGRPTEAFF. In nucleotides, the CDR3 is TGTGCCTGGAGGGGGAGACCCACTGAAGCTTTCTTT. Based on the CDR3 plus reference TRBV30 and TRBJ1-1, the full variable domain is SQTIHQWPATLVQPVGSPLSLECTVEGTSNPNLYWYRQAAGRGLQLLFYSVGIGQISSEVPQNLSASRPQDRQFILSSKKLLLSDSGFYLCAWRGRPTEAFFGQGTRLTVV.

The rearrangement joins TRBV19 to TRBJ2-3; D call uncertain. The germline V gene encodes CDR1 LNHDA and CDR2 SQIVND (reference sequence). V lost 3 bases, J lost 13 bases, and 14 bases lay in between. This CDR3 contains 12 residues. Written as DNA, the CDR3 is TGTGCCAGTAGTATGTCTAAGTATGAGGAGTATTTT. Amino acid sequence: CASSMSKYEEYF.

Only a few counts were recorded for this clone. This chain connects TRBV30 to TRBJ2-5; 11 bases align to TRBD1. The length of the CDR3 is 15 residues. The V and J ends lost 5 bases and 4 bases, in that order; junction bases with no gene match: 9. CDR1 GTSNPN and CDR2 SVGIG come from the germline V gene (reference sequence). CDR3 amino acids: CAWLPRDRGGETQYF. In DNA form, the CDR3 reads TGTGCCTGGTTACCCCGGGACAGGGGGGGAGAGACCCAGTACTTC.

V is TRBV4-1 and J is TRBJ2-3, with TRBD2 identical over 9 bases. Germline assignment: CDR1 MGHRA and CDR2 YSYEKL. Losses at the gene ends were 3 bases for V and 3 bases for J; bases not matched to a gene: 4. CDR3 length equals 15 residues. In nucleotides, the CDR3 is TGCGCCAGCAGCCAGCGGGGGGGCCTAACAGATACGCAGTATTTT. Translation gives CASSQRGGLTDTQYF.

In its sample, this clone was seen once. CDR3 DNA: TGTGCCAGCAGCCTTACGAACACCGGGGAGCTGTTTTTT. Translation: CASSLTNTGELFF. This sequence joins TRBV3-1 (or the pseudogene TRBV3-2) and TRBJ2-2; D remains unclear. V dropped 4 bases and J dropped 0 bases, with 3 bases sitting between them. The CDR3 spans 13 residues. Germline-derived CDR1 and CDR2 are LGHDT and YNNKEL (reference sequence).

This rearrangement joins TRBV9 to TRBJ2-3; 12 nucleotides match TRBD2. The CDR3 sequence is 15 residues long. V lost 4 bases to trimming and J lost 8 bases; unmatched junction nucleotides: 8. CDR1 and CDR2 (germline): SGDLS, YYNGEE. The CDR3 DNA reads TGTGCCAGCAGCAATCTAGCGGGGGGGCGTGGTACGCAGTATTTT. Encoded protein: CASSNLAGGRGTQYF.

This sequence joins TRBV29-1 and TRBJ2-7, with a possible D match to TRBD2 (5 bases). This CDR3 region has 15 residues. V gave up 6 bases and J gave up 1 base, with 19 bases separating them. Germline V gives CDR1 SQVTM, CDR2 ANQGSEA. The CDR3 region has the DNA TGCAGCGTGGAAACTGGACGGGGAACTTCCTACGAGCAGTACTTC. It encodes CSVETGRGTSYEQYF.

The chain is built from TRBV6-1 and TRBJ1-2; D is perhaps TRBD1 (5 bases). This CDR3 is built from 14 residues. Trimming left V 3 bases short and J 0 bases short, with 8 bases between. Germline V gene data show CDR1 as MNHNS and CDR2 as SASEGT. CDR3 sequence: CASSDRVANYGYTF. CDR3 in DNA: TGTGCCAGCAGTGACAGGGTGGCTAACTATGGCTACACCTTC.

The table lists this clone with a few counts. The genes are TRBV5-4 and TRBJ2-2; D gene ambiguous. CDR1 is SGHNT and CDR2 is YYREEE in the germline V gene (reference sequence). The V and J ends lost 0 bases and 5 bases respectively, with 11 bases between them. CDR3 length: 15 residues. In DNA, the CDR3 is TGTGCCAGCAGCTTGGGCCTCTTGGCTACCGGGGAGCTGTTTTTT. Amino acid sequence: CASSLGLLATGELFF.

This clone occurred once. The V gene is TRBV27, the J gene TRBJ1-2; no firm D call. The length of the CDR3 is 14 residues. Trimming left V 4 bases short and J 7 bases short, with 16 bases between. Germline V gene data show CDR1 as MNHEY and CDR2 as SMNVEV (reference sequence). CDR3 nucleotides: TGTGCCAGCAGTTCGACCCCCTCCTGGGCTGGCTACACCTTC. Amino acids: CASSSTPSWAGYTF.

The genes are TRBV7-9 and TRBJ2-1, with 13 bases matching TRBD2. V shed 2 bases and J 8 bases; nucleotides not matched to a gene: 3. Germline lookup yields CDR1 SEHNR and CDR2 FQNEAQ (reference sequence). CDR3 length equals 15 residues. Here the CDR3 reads CASSLTSGGAYEQFF. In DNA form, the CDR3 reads TGTGCCAGCAGCTTAACTAGCGGGGGGGCATATGAGCAGTTCTTC.

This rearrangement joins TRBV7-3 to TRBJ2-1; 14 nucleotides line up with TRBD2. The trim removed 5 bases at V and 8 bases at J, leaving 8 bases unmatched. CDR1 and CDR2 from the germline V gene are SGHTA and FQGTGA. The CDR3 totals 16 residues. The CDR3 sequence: CASSRTGTSGSYEQFF. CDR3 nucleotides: TGTGCCAGCAGCCGAACCGGGACTAGCGGGAGTTATGAGCAGTTCTTC.

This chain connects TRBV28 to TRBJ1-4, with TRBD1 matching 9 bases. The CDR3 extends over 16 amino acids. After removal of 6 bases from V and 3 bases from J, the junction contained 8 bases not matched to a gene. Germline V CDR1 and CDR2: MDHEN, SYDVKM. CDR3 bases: TGTGCCAGCAGCCCGACAGGGGGAACGGCTAATGAAAAACTGTTTTTT. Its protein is CASSPTGGTANEKLFF.